Below, 8 T cell receptor beta chains from the same sample are listed, as sequenced in a study of blood T cell repertoires in COVID-19. Using immunoSEQ multiplex PCR, the repertoire was profiled, and TCRdb retains in-frame clones only, with some absent. The data show around 370,000 clones, 90% to 95% seen once. The sample was peripheral blood. Receptors were obtained from a woman aged 18-29 years who had recovered from COVID-19.

The CDR3 loop reads CASSLFRGNTEAFF. As DNA, the CDR3 is TGTGCCAGCAGTTTATTTAGGGGGAACACTGAAGCTTTCTTT. The chain couples TRBV28 to TRBJ1-1, with a possible D match to TRBD1 (5 bases). CDR3 length: 14 amino acids. The V and J ends lost 1 base and 1 base respectively, with 7 bases between them. Germline lookup yields CDR1 MDHEN and CDR2 SYDVKM.

This clone has just a few counts. The V call is TRBV7-9, the J call TRBJ1-2; D not certain. The CDR3 totals 15 residues. With 2 bases removed from V and 4 bases from J, the gap between germline ends came to 14 bases. The germline V gene encodes CDR1 SEHNR and CDR2 FQNEAQ (reference sequence). Here the CDR3 reads CASSLNKEKVYGYTF. CDR3 bases: TGTGCCAGCAGCTTAAATAAGGAGAAAGTCTATGGCTACACCTTC.

The V call is TRBV5-5, the J call TRBJ1-1, with 8 bases fitting TRBD1. This CDR3 comprises 15 residues. The V and J ends lost 4 bases and 1 base, in that order; junction bases with no gene match: 6. From germline, CDR1 is SGHKS and CDR2 YYEKEE (reference sequence). In DNA form, the CDR3 reads TGTGCCAGCAGCGGAAGGACAGGGAGGAACACTGAAGCTTTCTTT. This encodes CASSGRTGRNTEAFF.

The chain combines TRBV18 with TRBJ2-4; 9 positions match TRBD1. The CDR3 has 19 amino acids. Trimming at V came to 5 bases and at J to 2 bases, leaving 16 bases not matched to a gene. CDR1 and CDR2 (germline): KGHSH, LQKENI. CDR3 residues: CASSFRDRETMLTKNIQYF. The CDR3 nucleotides are TGTGCCAGCTCATTCCGGGACAGGGAGACTATGCTAACCAAAAACATTCAGTACTTC.

This clone was seen just once. This chain links TRBV6-6 with TRBJ2-3; maybe TRBD2 (6 bases). Germline V gives CDR1 MNHNY, CDR2 SVGAGI (reference sequence). The V end lost 8 bases, the J end lost 2 bases, and 17 bases lay between the germline ends. This CDR3 is 15 amino acids long. This CDR3 reads CASSLRDSYTDTQYF. In nucleotides, the CDR3 is TGTGCCAGCTCCCTCCGGGACTCCTACACAGATACGCAGTATTTT.

The chain combines TRBV19 with TRBJ2-7; D perhaps matches TRBD2 (6 bases). V was cut by 0 bases and J by 3 bases, with 6 bases left in between. CDR3 length: 13 residues. Germline lookup yields CDR1 LNHDA and CDR2 SQIVND (reference sequence). This CDR3 is CASSIEGGYEQYV. The CDR3 bases are TGTGCCAGTAGTATAGAGGGGGGCTACGAGCAGTACGTC.

V usage is TRBV19 and J usage is TRBJ2-3; TRBD1 matches 9 bases. This CDR3 has 16 residues. Per germline, CDR1 LNHDA and CDR2 SQIVND (reference sequence). Trimming removed 2 bases from V and 8 bases from J; junction bases left unmatched: 11. The DNA for the CDR3 is TGTGCCAGTAGTATAAGGGGACAGGGTCATGTCCCTACGCAGTATTTT. Protein: CASSIRGQGHVPTQYF.

This sequence joins TRBV4-1 and TRBJ2-3; perhaps TRBD2 as D (6 bases). This CDR3 region has 14 residues. The V gene's germline CDR1 is MGHRA and CDR2 YSYEKL. Between the trimmed V and J ends, which lost 6 bases and 6 bases, there was a span of 16 bases. The CDR3, as DNA: TGCGCCAGCAGTCCCCCCGGGGGTGAGGATACGCAGTATTTT. Translation: CASSPPGGEDTQYF.